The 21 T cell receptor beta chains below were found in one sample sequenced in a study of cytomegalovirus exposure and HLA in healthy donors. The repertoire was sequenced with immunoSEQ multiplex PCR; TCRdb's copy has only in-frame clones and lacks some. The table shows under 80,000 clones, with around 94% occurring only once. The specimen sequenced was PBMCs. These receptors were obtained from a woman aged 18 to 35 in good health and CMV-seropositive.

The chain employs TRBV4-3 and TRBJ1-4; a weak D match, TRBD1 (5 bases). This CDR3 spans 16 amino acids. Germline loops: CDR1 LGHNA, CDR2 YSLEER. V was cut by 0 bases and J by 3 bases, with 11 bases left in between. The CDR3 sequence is CASSQDFDRANEKLFF. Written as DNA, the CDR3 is TGCGCCAGCAGCCAAGATTTCGACAGAGCTAATGAAAAACTGTTTTTT.

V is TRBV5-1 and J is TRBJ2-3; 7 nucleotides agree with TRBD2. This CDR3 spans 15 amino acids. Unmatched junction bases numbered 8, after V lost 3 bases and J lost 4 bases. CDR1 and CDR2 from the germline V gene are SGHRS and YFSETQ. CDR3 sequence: CASSWAGEGSDTQYF. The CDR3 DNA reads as TGCGCCAGCAGCTGGGCGGGAGAGGGGTCAGATACGCAGTATTTT.

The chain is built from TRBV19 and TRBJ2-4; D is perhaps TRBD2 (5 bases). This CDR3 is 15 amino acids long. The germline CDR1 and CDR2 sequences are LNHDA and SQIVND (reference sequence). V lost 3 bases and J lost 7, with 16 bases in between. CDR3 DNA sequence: TGTGCCAGTAGTATCGTCCAGCGGATTGGGAACATTCAGTACTTC. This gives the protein CASSIVQRIGNIQYF. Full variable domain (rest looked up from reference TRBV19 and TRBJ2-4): DGGITQSPKYLFRKEGQNVTLSCEQNLNHDAMYWYRQDPGQGLRLIYYSQIVNDFQKGDIAEGYSVSREKKESFPLTVTSAQKNPTAFYLCASSIVQRIGNIQYFGAGTRLSVL.

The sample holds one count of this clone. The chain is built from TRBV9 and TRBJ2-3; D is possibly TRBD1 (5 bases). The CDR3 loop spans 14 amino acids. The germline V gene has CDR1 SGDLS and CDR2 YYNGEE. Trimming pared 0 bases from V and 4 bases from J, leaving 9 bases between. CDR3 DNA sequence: TGTGCCAGCAGCGTAGGGGGCCAGTCAGATACGCAGTATTTT. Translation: CASSVGGQSDTQYF. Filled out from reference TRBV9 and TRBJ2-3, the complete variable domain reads DSGVTQTPKHLITATGQRVTLRCSPRSGDLSVYWYQQSLDQGLQFLIQYYNGEERAKGNILERFSAQQFPDLHSELNLSSLELGDSALYFCASSVGGQSDTQYFGPGTRLTVL.

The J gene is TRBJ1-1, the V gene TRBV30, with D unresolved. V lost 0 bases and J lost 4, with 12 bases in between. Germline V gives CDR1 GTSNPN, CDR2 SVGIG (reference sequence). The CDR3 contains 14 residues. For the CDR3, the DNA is TGTGCCTGGAGTGTACGGGCCGGGAGCACTGAAGCTTTCTTT. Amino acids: CAWSVRAGSTEAFF. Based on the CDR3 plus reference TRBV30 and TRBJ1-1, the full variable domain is SQTIHQWPATLVQPVGSPLSLECTVEGTSNPNLYWYRQAAGRGLQLLFYSVGIGQISSEVPQNLSASRPQDRQFILSSKKLLLSDSGFYLCAWSVRAGSTEAFFGQGTRLTVV.

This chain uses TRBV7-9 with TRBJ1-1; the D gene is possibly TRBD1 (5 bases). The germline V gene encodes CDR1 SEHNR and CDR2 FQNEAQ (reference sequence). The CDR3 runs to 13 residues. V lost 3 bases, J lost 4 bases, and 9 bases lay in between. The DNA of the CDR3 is TGTGCCAGCAGCTTTCGGACACCCACTGAAGCTTTCTTT. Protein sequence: CASSFRTPTEAFF.

Here the CDR3 DNA reads TGTGCCAGCAGTTATATCGGGGACGAGCAGTACTTC. Translated, it gives CASSYIGDEQYF. The gene calls are TRBV6-5 and TRBJ2-7; the D gene is possibly TRBD2 (5 bases). Per the germline V gene, CDR1 is MNHEY and CDR2 is SVGAGI. The V end was cut by 3 bases, the J end by 5 bases, with 8 bases between. The length of the CDR3 is 12 residues.

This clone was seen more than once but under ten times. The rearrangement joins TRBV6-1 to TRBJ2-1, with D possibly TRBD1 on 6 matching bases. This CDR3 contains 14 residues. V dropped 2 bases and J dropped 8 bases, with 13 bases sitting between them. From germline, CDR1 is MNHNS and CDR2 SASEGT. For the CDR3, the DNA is TGTGCCAGCAGTGAACCGGACAGAAGCCATGAGCAGTTCTTC. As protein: CASSEPDRSHEQFF.

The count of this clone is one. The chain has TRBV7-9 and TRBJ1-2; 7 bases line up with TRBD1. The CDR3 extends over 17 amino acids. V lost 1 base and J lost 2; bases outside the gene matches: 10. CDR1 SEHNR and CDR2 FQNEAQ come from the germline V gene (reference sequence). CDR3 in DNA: TGTGCCAGCAGCTTAGGATTCTGGGACAGCGAAAACTATGGCTACACCTTC. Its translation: CASSLGFWDSENYGYTF. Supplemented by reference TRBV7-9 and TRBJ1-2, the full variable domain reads DTGVSQNPRHKITKRGQNVTFRCDPISEHNRLYWYRQTLGQGPEFLTYFQNEAQLEKSRLLSDRFSAERPKGSFSTLEIQRTEQGDSAMYLCASSLGFWDSENYGYTFGSGTRLTVV.

Here the CDR3 DNA reads TGTGCCAGCTCACCGCGGATCAATGAGAGGAACACTGAAGCTTTCTTT. Translating it yields CASSPRINERNTEAFF. This chain joins TRBV18 and TRBJ1-1; no definite D call. With 3 bases removed from V and 1 base from J, the gap between germline ends came to 15 bases. The CDR3 contains 16 residues. Germline CDR1 is KGHSH and CDR2 is LQKENI.

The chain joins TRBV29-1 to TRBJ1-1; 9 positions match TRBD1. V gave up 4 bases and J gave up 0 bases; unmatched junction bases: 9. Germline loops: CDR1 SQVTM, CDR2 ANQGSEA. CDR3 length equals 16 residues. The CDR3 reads CSVGDRVISMNTEAFF. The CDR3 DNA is TGCAGCGTTGGGGACAGGGTAATTTCAATGAACACTGAAGCTTTCTTT.

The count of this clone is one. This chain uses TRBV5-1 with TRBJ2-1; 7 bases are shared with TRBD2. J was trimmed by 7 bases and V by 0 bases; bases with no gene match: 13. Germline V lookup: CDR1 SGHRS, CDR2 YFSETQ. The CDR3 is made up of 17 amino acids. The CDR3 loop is CASSLEVVVGGYNEQFF. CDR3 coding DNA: TGCGCCAGCAGCTTGGAGGTTGTGGTGGGGGGGTATAATGAGCAGTTCTTC.

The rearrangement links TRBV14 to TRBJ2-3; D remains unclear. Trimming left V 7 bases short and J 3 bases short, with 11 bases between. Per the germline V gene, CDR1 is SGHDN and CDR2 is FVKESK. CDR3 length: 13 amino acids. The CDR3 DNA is TGTGCCAGCAACCTAGTTAGAACAGATACGCAGTATTTT. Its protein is CASNLVRTDTQYF.

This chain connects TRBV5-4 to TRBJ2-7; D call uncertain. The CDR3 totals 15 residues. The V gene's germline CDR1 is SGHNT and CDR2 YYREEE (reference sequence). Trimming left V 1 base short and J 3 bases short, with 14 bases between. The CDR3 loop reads CASSLSPDISYEQYF. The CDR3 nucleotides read TGTGCCAGCAGCTTGAGTCCCGATATCAGCTACGAGCAGTACTTC.

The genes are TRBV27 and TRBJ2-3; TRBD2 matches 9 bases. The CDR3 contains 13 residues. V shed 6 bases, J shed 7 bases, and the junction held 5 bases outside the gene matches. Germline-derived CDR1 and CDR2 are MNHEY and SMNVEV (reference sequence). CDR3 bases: TGTGCCAGCAGGGCGGGGGGGCAGAATACGCAGTATTTT. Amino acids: CASRAGGQNTQYF.

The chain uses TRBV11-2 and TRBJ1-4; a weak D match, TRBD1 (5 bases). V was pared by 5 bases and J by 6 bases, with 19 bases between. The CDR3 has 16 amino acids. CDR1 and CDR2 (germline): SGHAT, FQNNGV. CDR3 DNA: TGTGCCAGCAGCCACGGCCGGGGCCGGGGGTATGAAAAACTGTTTTTT. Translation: CASSHGRGRGYEKLFF.

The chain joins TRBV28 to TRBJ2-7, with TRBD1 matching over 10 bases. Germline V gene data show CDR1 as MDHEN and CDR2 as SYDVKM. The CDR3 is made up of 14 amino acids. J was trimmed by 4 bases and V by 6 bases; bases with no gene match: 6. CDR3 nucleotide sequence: TGTGCCAGCAGGACCGACAGGGGGCCATACGAGCAGTACTTC. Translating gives CASRTDRGPYEQYF.

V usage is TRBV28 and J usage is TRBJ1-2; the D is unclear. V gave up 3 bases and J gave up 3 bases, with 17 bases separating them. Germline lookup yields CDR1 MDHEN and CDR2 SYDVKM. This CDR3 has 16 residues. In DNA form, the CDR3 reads TGTGCCAGCAGTTTTATTTGGGTCGCGGTGGACTATGGCTACACCTTC. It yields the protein CASSFIWVAVDYGYTF.

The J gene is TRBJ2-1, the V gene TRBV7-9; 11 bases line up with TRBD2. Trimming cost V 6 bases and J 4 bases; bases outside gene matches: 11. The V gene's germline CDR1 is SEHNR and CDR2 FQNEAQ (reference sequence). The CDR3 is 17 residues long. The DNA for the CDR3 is TGTGCCAGCAGTCTATTCACAGGGACTAGCGGTTACAATGAGCAGTTCTTC. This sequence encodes CASSLFTGTSGYNEQFF.

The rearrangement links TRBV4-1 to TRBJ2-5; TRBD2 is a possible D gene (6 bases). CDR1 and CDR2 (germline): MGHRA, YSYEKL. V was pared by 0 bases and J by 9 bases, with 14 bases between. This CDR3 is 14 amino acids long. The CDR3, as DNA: TGCGCCAGCAGCCAAGAGCGGGGATGGGGTTCCCAGTACTTC. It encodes CASSQERGWGSQYF.

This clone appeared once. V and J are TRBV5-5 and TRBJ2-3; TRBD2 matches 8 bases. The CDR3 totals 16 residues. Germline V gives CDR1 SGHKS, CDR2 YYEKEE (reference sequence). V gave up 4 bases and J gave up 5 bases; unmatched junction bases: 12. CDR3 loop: CASSRAPGLGGDTQYF. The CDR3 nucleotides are TGTGCCAGCAGCCGCGCCCCGGGACTAGGAGGAGATACGCAGTATTTT.